Listed here are 14 T cell receptor beta chains from one sample, sequenced in a study of shared clonotypes between healthy human individuals. Generated by immunoSEQ multiplex PCR, the TCRdb table keeps only in-frame clones and is missing some. The sample has 2 million to 2.5 million clones; under 95% are singletons. Sequencing was performed on naive CD4+ T cells from PBMCs. Subset: CD45RA+ positively selected. The receptors were gathered from a man aged 18-30 years in good health. Some clones in this sample may be carry-over from other donors' samples.

This chain connects TRBV6-5 to TRBJ2-1; D gene uncertain. The V and J ends lost 8 bases and 5 bases respectively, with 16 bases between them. The CDR3 length is 14 residues. Germline V CDR1 and CDR2: MNHEY, SVGAGI. The CDR3 region is CASRRTASDNEQFF. The DNA for the CDR3 is TGTGCCAGCCGGCGTACGGCTAGTGACAATGAGCAGTTCTTC.

The chain is built from TRBV7-2 and TRBJ1-2; 9 bases are a match to TRBD1. Germline CDR1 SGHTA, CDR2 FQGNSA. The trim removed 2 bases at V and 4 bases at J, leaving 8 bases unmatched. The CDR3 has 16 residues. CDR3 protein: CASSLTPTGGSYGYTF. CDR3 in DNA: TGTGCCAGCAGCTTAACCCCGACAGGGGGAAGCTATGGCTACACCTTC.

This CDR3 is CASSIAASFVYEQYF. DNA of the CDR3: TGTGCCAGTAGTATAGCGGCTAGTTTCGTTTACGAGCAGTACTTC. The chain joins TRBV19 to TRBJ2-7; no clear D. The V end was cut by 1 base, the J end by 4 bases, with 14 bases between. CDR1 is LNHDA and CDR2 is SQIVND in the germline V gene (reference sequence). The CDR3 runs to 15 residues.

The chain has TRBV28 and TRBJ2-7, with a possible D match to TRBD1 (6 bases). This CDR3 is 13 amino acids long. Trimming pared 6 bases from V and 0 bases from J, leaving 9 bases between. Germline V gene sequence: CDR1 MDHEN, CDR2 SYDVKM. CDR3 loop: CASSRDISYEQYF. CDR3 bases: TGTGCCAGCAGCCGGGACATCTCCTACGAGCAGTACTTC.

The count of this clone is one. The J gene is TRBJ1-1, the V gene TRBV7-3; D may be TRBD1 (6 bases). Germline V lookup: CDR1 SGHTA, CDR2 FQGTGA. The CDR3 totals 15 residues. The germline V and J ends were trimmed by 3 bases and 5 bases, with 16 bases remaining between them. The DNA of the CDR3 is TGTGCCAGCAGCTTGGGGGGGCGAAGGAGGACTGAAGCTTTCTTT. Residues: CASSLGGRRRTEAFF. Full variable domain (rest looked up from reference TRBV7-3 and TRBJ1-1): GAGVSQTPSNKVTEKGKYVELRCDPISGHTALYWYRQSLGQGPEFLIYFQGTGAADDSGLPNDRFFAVRPEGSVSTLKIQRTERGDSAVYLCASSLGGRRRTEAFFGQGTRLTVV.

V usage is TRBV30 and J usage is TRBJ1-4; D might be TRBD1 (5 bases). Trimming removed 4 bases at V and 0 bases at J, with 9 bases between. The CDR3 has 14 amino acids. In germline, CDR1 is GTSNPN, CDR2 SVGIG (reference sequence). As DNA, the CDR3 is TGTGCCTGGAATGGACAACCAACTAATGAAAAACTGTTTTTT. Translated: CAWNGQPTNEKLFF.

Points on this clone: The identical CDR3 is also encoded by other nucleotide sequences in the sample. The chain carries TRBV9 and TRBJ1-1; D is undetermined. The CDR3 has 14 residues. Deletions cut 0 bases from V and 5 bases from J, with 11 bases between. The germline V gene encodes CDR1 SGDLS and CDR2 YYNGEE. DNA of the CDR3: TGTGCCAGCAGCGTAGATGTTCGGGGAACTGAAGCTTTCTTT. It translates to CASSVDVRGTEAFF.

The chain links TRBV4-2 to TRBJ1-1, with D possibly TRBD1 on 5 matching bases. This CDR3 contains 14 residues. Trimming shortened V by 5 bases and J by 1 base, and 11 bases separated the two germline ends. Germline V gene data show CDR1 as LGHNA and CDR2 as YNFKEQ. The CDR3 DNA is TGTGCCAGCAGCTTCGGGGACCCGAACACTGAAGCTTTCTTT. Amino acid sequence: CASSFGDPNTEAFF.

V is TRBV5-4 and J is TRBJ2-2, with 7 bases identical to TRBD2. This CDR3 spans 17 amino acids. Germline-derived CDR1 and CDR2 are SGHNT and YYREEE (reference sequence). Trimming cost V 0 bases and J 2 bases; bases outside gene matches: 7. The CDR3 reads CASSLVAGRVNTGELFF. The CDR3 bases are TGTGCCAGCAGCTTGGTCGCGGGGAGGGTAAACACCGGGGAGCTGTTTTTT.

This sequence joins TRBV25-1 and TRBJ2-2, with D unclear. V was cut by 2 bases and J by 5 bases, with 15 bases left in between. Per the germline V gene, CDR1 is MGHDK and CDR2 is SYGVNS. CDR3 length equals 16 residues. CDR3: CASSESDAIQTGELFF. DNA of the CDR3: TGTGCCAGCAGTGAAAGTGACGCAATCCAGACCGGGGAGCTGTTTTTT.

This chain connects TRBV5-1 to TRBJ2-3; tentative D call: TRBD2 (7 bases). V lost 2 bases to trimming and J lost 4 bases, with 11 bases between them. This CDR3 is built from 14 residues. CDR1 is SGHRS and CDR2 is YFSETQ in the germline V gene. The CDR3 here is CASSFGGGPDTQYF. CDR3 coding DNA: TGCGCCAGCAGCTTTGGGGGGGGCCCAGATACGCAGTATTTT.

The gene calls are TRBV5-6 and TRBJ2-2; TRBD2 might be the D (5 bases). The ends were cut back, 4 bases at V and 1 base at J, with 11 bases in the middle. In germline, CDR1 is SGHDT, CDR2 YYEEEE. The CDR3 is 15 residues long. CDR3 nucleotides: TGTGCCAGCAGCCCGAGGCGGGTGAACACCGGGGAGCTGTTTTTT. It is translated as CASSPRRVNTGELFF.

The rearrangement joins TRBV7-3 to TRBJ2-1; weak D call: TRBD1 (5 bases). V dropped 0 bases and J dropped 8 bases, with 20 bases sitting between them. The germline V gene has CDR1 SGHTA and CDR2 FQGTGA. This CDR3 spans 17 amino acids. CDR3 residues: CASSLTSRQRGGDEQFF. The CDR3 nucleotides are TGTGCCAGCAGCTTAACAAGCAGACAGCGCGGTGGTGATGAGCAGTTCTTC.

V usage is TRBV19 and J usage is TRBJ2-5, with unresolved D. The V and J ends lost 5 bases and 4 bases respectively, with 11 bases between them. The V gene's germline CDR1 is LNHDA and CDR2 SQIVND (reference sequence). The CDR3 is 13 residues long. The CDR3 DNA sequence: TGTGCCAGTAGTTTGTCCGGCCGAGAGACCCAGTACTTC. Protein: CASSLSGRETQYF.